This T cell receptor beta chain was sequenced in a study of post-analysis software for immune sequencing data. Background on the study: The study covered relapsing-remitting, secondary progressive and progressive-relapsing courses of multiple sclerosis. General observations from the study: Controls' normalized Chao1 diversity significantly exceeded that of multiple sclerosis patients. Controls had lower frequencies than patients of roughly five TRBV segments, which included TRBV5-6, TRBV5-1 and TRBV20-1.

Presence of unique molecular identifiers characterized the TCR beta cDNA libraries. The T cell input of about 0.85 to 10 million gave about half a million cDNA molecules. TCRdb called the PCR reads again in MiXCR, with one record for every CDR3 protein. The table shows about 770,000 distinct CDR3 sequences, with about 43% occurring only once. This clonotype was observed many times. The target antigen is unknown. Germline CDR1 and CDR2: DFQATT and SNEGSKA (reference sequence). CDR3 length equals 15 residues. V shed 7 bases, J shed 6 bases, and the junction held 12 bases outside the gene matches. This chain connects TRBV20-1 to TRBJ1-2; 12 nucleotides line up with TRBD1. Sequenced input: blood. This receptor was identified in a girl aged 5-17 years with multiple sclerosis. The CDR3 DNA is TGCAGTGGGGGGACAGGGGGCCGGACGCGCGATGGCTACACCTTC. Encoded protein: CSGGTGGRTRDGYTF.